A few counts support the clone carrying this T cell receptor beta chain. Its matching antigen is unknown. TCR beta CDR3 sequences were amplified from RNA transcripts. The HTBI set primed first-round TCR CDR3 RT-PCR. TCRdb redid the calling of the multiplex PCR reads with MiXCR, one entry per CDR3 protein. The sample consists of 600,000 to 850,000 distinct CDR3 sequences, around a sixth of them appearing once. CDR1 is SGHDT, CDR2 YYEEEE, per germline. V dropped 0 bases and J dropped 6 bases, with 10 bases sitting between them. This CDR3 spans 14 amino acids. These data come from a study of T cells in Graves' hyperthyroidism and ophthalmopathy. Regarding the study as a whole: The model foresaw ophthalmopathy a median roughly 6.6 months prior to onset.

The sample taken for sequencing was blood. This clonotype was sampled from a woman aged 50 to 60 with Graves' hyperthyroidism that later progressed to Graves' ophthalmopathy. V gene TRBV5-6 combines with J gene TRBJ1-5, with D possibly matching TRBD1 (5 bases). Written as DNA, the CDR3 is TGTGCCAGCAGCTTGGGCAGGGACGGTCAGCCCCAGCATTTT. It yields the protein CASSLGRDGQPQHF.